Listed below are T cell receptor beta chains from one sample, sequenced in a study of blood T cells in healthy people across ages. TCRdb used MiXCR to reprocess the 5' RACE reads, holding one entry per CDR3 protein. The table includes approximately 1,100,000 distinct CDR3 sequences, 40% to 45% detected once. Sequences were obtained from blood. These receptors all come from a woman aged 55-70 years in good health. The CDR3 runs from the conserved cysteine through the conserved F or W. Fields, in order: J gene, V gene, clone size, D gene, CDR3 protein, CDR3 DNA. A D gene is named only where the DNA matches it firmly. Clone size, where shown, is once, few, many, or a class for clones that have expanded.

>TRBJ1-5|TRBV20-1|.|TRBD1
CSALGTGGPSNQPQHF
TGCAGTGCCCTAGGGACAGGGGGCCCTAGCAATCAGCCCCAGCATTTT
>TRBJ1-2|TRBV2|.|.
CASGPRSGHYGYTF
TGTGCCAGCGGTCCGCGGTCTGGCCACTATGGCTACACCTTC
>TRBJ2-5|TRBV7-9|few|TRBD1
CASSLPGTGRETQYF
TGTGCCAGCAGCTTACCCGGGACAGGTAGAGAGACCCAGTACTTC
>TRBJ2-1|TRBV20-1|.|TRBD2
CSAPGLAGGPRNEQFF
TGCAGTGCTCCAGGACTAGCGGGAGGGCCTAGGAATGAGCAGTTCTTC
>TRBJ2-3|TRBV18|.|.
CASHTRGQRADTQYF
TGTGCCAGCCATACCCGAGGACAGCGGGCAGATACGCAGTATTTT
>TRBJ1-1|TRBV29-1|.|.
CSVRRTANTEAFF
TGCAGCGTTAGGCGCACAGCAAACACTGAAGCTTTCTTT
>TRBJ2-3|TRBV20-1|.|.
CSAGIQSTFTDTQYF
TGCAGTGCTGGGATCCAGTCAACCTTCACAGATACGCAGTATTTT
>TRBJ1-5|TRBV4-1|once|.
CASSQGHFGGQPQHF
TGCGCCAGCAGCCAGGGACACTTTGGGGGCCAGCCCCAGCATTTT
>TRBJ2-7|TRBV5-6|.|TRBD2
CASSFQSSGRHEQYF
TGTGCCAGCAGCTTCCAATCTAGCGGGCGACACGAGCAGTACTTC
>TRBJ2-4|TRBV6-5|.|.
CASSYSPPGMGKNIQYF
TGTGCCAGCAGTTACTCGCCCCCCGGTATGGGCAAAAACATTCAGTACTTC